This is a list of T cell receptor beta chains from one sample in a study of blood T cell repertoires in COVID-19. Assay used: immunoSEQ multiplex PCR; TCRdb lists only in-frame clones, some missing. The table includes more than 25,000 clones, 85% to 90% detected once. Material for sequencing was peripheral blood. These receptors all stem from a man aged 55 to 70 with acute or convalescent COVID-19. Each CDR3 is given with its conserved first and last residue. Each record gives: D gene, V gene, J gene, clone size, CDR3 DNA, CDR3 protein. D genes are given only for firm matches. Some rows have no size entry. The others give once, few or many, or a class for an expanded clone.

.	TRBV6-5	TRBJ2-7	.	TGTGCCAGCATGCTAGGAAGCGAGCAGTACTTC	CASMLGSEQYF
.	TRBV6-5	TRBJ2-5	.	TGTGCCAGCAGTTACCGGGAGACCCAGTACTTC	CASSYRETQYF
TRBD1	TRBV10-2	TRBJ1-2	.	TGCGCCAGCAGACAGGGGGCAGTTGGGAACTATGGCTACACCTTC	CASRQGAVGNYGYTF
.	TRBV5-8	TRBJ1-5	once	TGTGCCAGCAGCTTGGAAGGACATACTTATCAGCCCCAGCATTTT	CASSLEGHTYQPQHF
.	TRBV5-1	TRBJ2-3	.	TGCGCCAGCAGCTCCGGACAGAGCCCGCCGGCTCTCACAGATACGCAGTATTTT	CASSSGQSPPALTDTQYF
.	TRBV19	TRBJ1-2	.	TGTGCCAGTAGTAACCGGGGGTTAATCTATGGCTACACCTTC	CASSNRGLIYGYTF
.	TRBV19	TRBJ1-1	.	TGTGCCAGCATCGACGAGGGTACTGAAGCTTTCTTT	CASIDEGTEAFF
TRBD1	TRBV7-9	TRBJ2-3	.	TGTGCCAGCAGCAGCAGGACAGGGAAGGGCACAGATACGCAGTATTTT	CASSSRTGKGTDTQYF
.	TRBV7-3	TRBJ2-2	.	TGTGCCAGCAGCTTCGGTTTAGGGGGAAACGCCGGGGAGCTGTTTTTT	CASSFGLGGNAGELFF
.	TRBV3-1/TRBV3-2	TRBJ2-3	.	TGTGCCAGCAGCCAAGAACTAGCTGTGGATACGCAGTATTTT	CASSQELAVDTQYF
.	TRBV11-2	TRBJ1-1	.	TGTGCCAGCAGCCCCCAGACTGCCTTTGAAGCTTTCTTT	CASSPQTAFEAFF
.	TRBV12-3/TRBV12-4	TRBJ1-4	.	TGTGCCAGCAGTTTAAACAGGCAAAAACTGTTTTTT	CASSLNRQKLFF
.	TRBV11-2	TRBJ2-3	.	TGTGCCAGCAGTCCTCAGCGGGCGTACACAGATACGCAGTATTTT	CASSPQRAYTDTQYF
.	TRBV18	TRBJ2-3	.	TGTGCCAGCTCACCACGCCTCCTACGACAGGCAACAGATACGCAGTATTTT	CASSPRLLRQATDTQYF
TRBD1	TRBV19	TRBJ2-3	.	TGTGCCAGTACCGGACAGGGGGTTAGGTCTCGTTATAATACGCAGTATTTT	CASTGQGVRSRYNTQYF
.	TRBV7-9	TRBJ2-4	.	TGTGCCAGCAGTCCTATAAACTCAGGGGCCAAAAACATTCAGTACTTC	CASSPINSGAKNIQYF
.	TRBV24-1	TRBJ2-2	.	TGTGCCACCAGTGATTCTCGACAAACACCCGGGGAGCTGTTTTTT	CATSDSRQTPGELFF
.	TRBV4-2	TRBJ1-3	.	TGTGCCAGCAGCCAAGATCTGAGCGATGGAAACACCATATATTTT	CASSQDLSDGNTIYF
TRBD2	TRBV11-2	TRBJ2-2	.	TGTGCCAGCAGCTTAGTAGCGGGGGTCACCGGGGAGCTGTTTTTT	CASSLVAGVTGELFF
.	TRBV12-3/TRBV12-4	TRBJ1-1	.	TGTGCCAGCAGTTTCAGGGTTCGAGCTGAAGCTTTCTTT	CASSFRVRAEAFF
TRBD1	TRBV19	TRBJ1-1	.	TGTGCCAGTAGTATAAGGGGACAGCCATGGGAAGCTTTCTTT	CASSIRGQPWEAFF
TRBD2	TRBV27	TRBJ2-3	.	TGTGCCAGCAATTTTCGGGGTACTAGCGGTTTTAGCACAGATACGCAGTATTTT	CASNFRGTSGFSTDTQYF
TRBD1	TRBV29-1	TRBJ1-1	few	TGCAGCGTAGCGCTACAGGGGACTGAAGCTTTCTTT	CSVALQGTEAFF
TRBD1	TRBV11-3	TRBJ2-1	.	TGTGCCAGCAGGGGACAGGAGGGGGCTGAGCAGTTCTTC	CASRGQEGAEQFF
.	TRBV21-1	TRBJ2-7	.	TGTGCCAGCAGCCTGAGGACTAGCGGGATCCCCTCCTACGAGCAGTACTTC	CASSLRTSGIPSYEQYF
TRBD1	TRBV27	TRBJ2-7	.	TGTGCCAGCAGTTTAATTGGGACAGGGGAGTACGAGCAGTACTTC	CASSLIGTGEYEQYF
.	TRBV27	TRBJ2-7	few	TGTGCCAGCAGTGTCGGGTCCCCCTACGAGCAGTACTTC	CASSVGSPYEQYF
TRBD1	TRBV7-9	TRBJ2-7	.	TGTGCCAGCAGCTTAATCGGACAGGGGCCCTACGAGCAGTACTTC	CASSLIGQGPYEQYF
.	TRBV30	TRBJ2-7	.	TGTGCCTGGAGTGTGAACGCGGGGGAGCAGTACTTC	CAWSVNAGEQYF
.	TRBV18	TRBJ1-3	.	TGTGCCAGCTCACCAATGGTTCCCGCTCCCAGACCAAGCGGGGACTCTGGAAACACCATATATTTT	CASSPMVPAPRPSGDSGNTIYF
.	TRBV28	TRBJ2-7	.	TGTGCCAGCACCCTGGCGGGTCTATCGCGCGAGCAGTACTTC	CASTLAGLSREQYF
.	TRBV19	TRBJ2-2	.	TGTGCCAGTAGTATAGGTGTCGGCACCGGGGAGCTGTTTTTT	CASSIGVGTGELFF
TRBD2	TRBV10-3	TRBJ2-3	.	TGTGCCATCAGTGACGGGACTAGCGGGGTGGATACGCAGTATTTT	CAISDGTSGVDTQYF
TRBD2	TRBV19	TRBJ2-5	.	TGTGCCAGTAGTATTAGGCCTAGCGGGGGAGAGACCCAGTACTTC	CASSIRPSGGETQYF
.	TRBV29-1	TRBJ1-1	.	TGCAGCGTCCACGGTAACACTGAAGCTTTCTTT	CSVHGNTEAFF
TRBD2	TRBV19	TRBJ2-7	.	TGTGCCAGTAGTATAAAAGCGGGGGTGTACGAGCAGTACTTC	CASSIKAGVYEQYF
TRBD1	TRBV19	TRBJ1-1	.	TGTGCCAGTAGCCCCGCCGGGACAGGGTATGCGAACACTGAAGCTTTCTTT	CASSPAGTGYANTEAFF
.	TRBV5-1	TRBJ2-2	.	TGCGCCAGCAAGTTGGTCCCGGGGGCGAACACCGGGGAGCTGTTTTTT	CASKLVPGANTGELFF
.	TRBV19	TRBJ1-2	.	TGTGCCAGTGTGACAGGTCCTGAAGGGTATGGCTACACCTTC	CASVTGPEGYGYTF
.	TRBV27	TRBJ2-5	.	TGTGCCAGCAGTATCCCCGAGGGGGTTGTAGAGACCCAGTACTTC	CASSIPEGVVETQYF
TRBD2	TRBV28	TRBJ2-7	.	TGTGCCAGCAGTTACGTAGCGGGAGTCCCCCACTACGAGCAGTACTTC	CASSYVAGVPHYEQYF
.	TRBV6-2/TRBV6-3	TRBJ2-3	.	TGTGCCAGCAGTTACGGCGGGTTCACAGATACGCAGTATTTT	CASSYGGFTDTQYF
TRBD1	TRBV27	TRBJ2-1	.	TGTGCCAGCAGTTTTCGGGACAGGGGCGGCGAGCAGTTCTTC	CASSFRDRGGEQFF